This is a list of T cell receptor beta chains from one sample in a study of CD8+CD57+ T cells in acquired aplastic anemia. TCRdb called the reads again in MiXCR, with one record for every CDR3 protein. The table includes approximately 200,000 distinct CDR3 sequences, roughly half detected once. Sequenced sample: sorted CD4+, CD8+, or CD8+CD57+ T cells (not recorded which) from PBMCs. The receptors were gathered from a human donor in good health, serving as a control. Both conserved end residues are part of each CDR3. Each record gives: V gene, clone size, D gene, J gene, CDR3 DNA, CDR3 protein. The D gene is left open where the match is weak. Size values are once, few and many counts, or a class for expanded clones, and some rows have none.

v_call: TRBV2
clone_size: -
d_call: TRBD1
j_call: TRBJ2-1
cdr3_nt: TGTGCCAGCAGTGAAGAGGGACAGGGATTCAATGAGCAGTTCTTC
cdr3_aa: CASSEEGQGFNEQFF

v_call: TRBV2
clone_size: -
d_call: TRBD2
j_call: TRBJ2-7
cdr3_nt: TGTGCCAGCAGGACTAGCGGGGGGGCGAACTACGAGCAGTACTTC
cdr3_aa: CASRTSGGANYEQYF

v_call: TRBV10-3
clone_size: few
d_call: TRBD2
j_call: TRBJ2-3
cdr3_nt: TGTGCCATCATGAGCGGGGGGGATGCAGATACGCAGTATTTT
cdr3_aa: CAIMSGGDADTQYF

v_call: TRBV7-2
clone_size: -
d_call: -
j_call: TRBJ1-2
cdr3_nt: TGTGCCAGCAGCTGGGATTCGAGGGGAGGCTACACCTTC
cdr3_aa: CASSWDSRGGYTF

v_call: TRBV4-3
clone_size: many
d_call: TRBD1
j_call: TRBJ2-5
cdr3_nt: TGCGCCAGCAGCCAAGCAACAGGGGATCAAGAGACCCAGTACTTC
cdr3_aa: CASSQATGDQETQYF

v_call: TRBV28
clone_size: many
d_call: -
j_call: TRBJ2-7
cdr3_nt: TGTGCCGTACAGGGTCCGGAAGGGTACGAGCAGTACTTC
cdr3_aa: CAVQGPEGYEQYF

v_call: TRBV2
clone_size: -
d_call: -
j_call: TRBJ1-6
cdr3_nt: TGTGCCAGCAGTACAGGGATTTCACCCCTCCACTTT
cdr3_aa: CASSTGISPLHF

v_call: TRBV28
clone_size: few
d_call: -
j_call: TRBJ1-5
cdr3_nt: TGTGCCAGCACCCAAAGGTCCTCAGGGGTGAATCAGCCCCAGCATTTT
cdr3_aa: CASTQRSSGVNQPQHF

v_call: TRBV12-3/TRBV12-4
clone_size: -
d_call: -
j_call: TRBJ2-1
cdr3_nt: TGTGCCAGCAGTTTTCCGGGAGCTGGCTACAATGAGCAGTTCTTC
cdr3_aa: CASSFPGAGYNEQFF

v_call: TRBV6-5
clone_size: few
d_call: -
j_call: TRBJ2-3
cdr3_nt: TGTGCCAGCAGTTACTCGAGGGGCACGAGAGGTACAGATGCGCAGTATTTT
cdr3_aa: CASSYSRGTRGTDAQYF

v_call: TRBV6-2/TRBV6-3
clone_size: many
d_call: -
j_call: TRBJ1-5
cdr3_nt: TGTGCCAGCAGCCATACAGGGATCCCCAATCAGCCCCAGCATTTT
cdr3_aa: CASSHTGIPNQPQHF

v_call: TRBV11-1
clone_size: -
d_call: TRBD1
j_call: TRBJ2-1
cdr3_nt: TGCGCCAGCAGCTGGGGGACAGGGGAGGATGAGCAGTTCTTC
cdr3_aa: CASSWGTGEDEQFF

v_call: TRBV10-2
clone_size: once
d_call: -
j_call: TRBJ1-1
cdr3_nt: TGCGCCAGCAGCCAAGTTAGGATGGGGAACACTGAAGCTTTCTTT
cdr3_aa: CASSQVRMGNTEAFF

v_call: TRBV20-1
clone_size: -
d_call: -
j_call: TRBJ2-7
cdr3_nt: TGCAGTGCTAGGCTTCGCCAAGGCGAGCAGTACTTC
cdr3_aa: CSARLRQGEQYF

v_call: TRBV6-4
clone_size: many
d_call: -
j_call: TRBJ2-3
cdr3_nt: TGTGCCACCTCTGGGCGGGACACAGATACGCAGTATTTT
cdr3_aa: CATSGRDTDTQYF

v_call: TRBV7-6
clone_size: few
d_call: TRBD1
j_call: TRBJ1-3
cdr3_nt: TGTGCCAGCAGCTGGGACAGGGCTGGAAACACCATATATTTT
cdr3_aa: CASSWDRAGNTIYF

v_call: TRBV19
clone_size: many
d_call: -
j_call: TRBJ2-3
cdr3_nt: TGTGCCAGTAGTACTCAACAGACCGATACGCAGTATTTT
cdr3_aa: CASSTQQTDTQYF

v_call: TRBV7-2
clone_size: many
d_call: TRBD1
j_call: TRBJ1-6
cdr3_nt: TGTGCCAGCAGCTTTGGACTGGCGACAGGGGTAAATTCACCCCTCCACTTT
cdr3_aa: CASSFGLATGVNSPLHF